This TCR beta chain was sequenced during a study of OX40 agonist ivuxolimab in advanced cancers. Study results and caveats: Researchers report that CD8+ T cells had, on average, more expanded clones than CD4+.

This clone is classed as medium-sized. What it recognizes is unknown. TCRdb's copy holds only in-frame clones and misses some; the assay was immunoSEQ multiplex PCR. Of approximately 11,000 clones in the sample, over 65% were seen once. Germline-derived CDR1 and CDR2 are SEHNR and FQNEAQ (reference sequence). CDR3 length equals 16 residues. The germline V and J ends were trimmed by 5 bases and 0 bases, with 17 bases remaining between them. Material: CD4+ or CD8+ T cells sorted from blood, obtained in a trial of the OX40 agonist ivuxolimab. V is TRBV7-9 and J is TRBJ2-7; possible D gene TRBD1, 5 bases. The clonotype originates from an adult with an advanced solid tumor such as melanoma, head and neck, liver or kidney cancer. The CDR3: CASSPRSGQDSYEQYF. The CDR3 bases are TGTGCCAGCAGCCCGAGGTCCGGACAAGACTCCTACGAGCAGTACTTC.